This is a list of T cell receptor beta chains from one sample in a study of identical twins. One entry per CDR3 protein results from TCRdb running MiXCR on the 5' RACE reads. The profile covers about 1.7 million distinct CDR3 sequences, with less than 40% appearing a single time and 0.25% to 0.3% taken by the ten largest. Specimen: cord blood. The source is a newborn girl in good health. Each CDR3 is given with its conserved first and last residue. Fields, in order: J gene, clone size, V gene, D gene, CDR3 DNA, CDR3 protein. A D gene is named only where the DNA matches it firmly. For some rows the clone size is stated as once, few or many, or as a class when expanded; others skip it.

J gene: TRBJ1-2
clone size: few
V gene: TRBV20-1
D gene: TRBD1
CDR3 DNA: TGCAGTGCTAGAGATGGGCAGGGGGCGCGCCTAAACTATGGCTACACCTTC
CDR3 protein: CSARDGQGARLNYGYTF

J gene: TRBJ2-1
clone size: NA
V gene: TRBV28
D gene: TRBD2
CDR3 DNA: TGTGCCAGCAGACTAGCGGGAGTGGTCTCCAACAATGAGCAGTTCTTC
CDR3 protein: CASRLAGVVSNNEQFF

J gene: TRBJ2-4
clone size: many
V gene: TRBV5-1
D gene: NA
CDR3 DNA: TGCGCCAGCAGCTTGGTGGGCGGCAAAAACATTCAGTACTTC
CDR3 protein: CASSLVGGKNIQYF

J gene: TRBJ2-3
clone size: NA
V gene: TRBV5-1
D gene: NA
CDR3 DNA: TGCGCCAGCAGCTTGTTGGGGCAGGGGCCCACAGATACGCAGTATTTT
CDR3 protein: CASSLLGQGPTDTQYF

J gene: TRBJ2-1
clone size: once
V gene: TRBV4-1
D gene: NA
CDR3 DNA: TGCGCCAGCAGCCTCCGACGGGTGAGCCCCCTCCTTAATAGCGCCAATGAGCAGTTCTTC
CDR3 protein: CASSLRRVSPLLNSANEQFF

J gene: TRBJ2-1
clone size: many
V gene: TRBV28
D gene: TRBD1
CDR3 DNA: TGTGCCAGCAGTCCACCGGACAGGGATAATGAGCAGTTCTTC
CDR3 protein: CASSPPDRDNEQFF

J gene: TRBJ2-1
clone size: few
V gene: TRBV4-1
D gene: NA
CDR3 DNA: TGCGCCAGCAGCCAAAACCTAGGGCAAGTGCAGTTCTTC
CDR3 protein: CASSQNLGQVQFF

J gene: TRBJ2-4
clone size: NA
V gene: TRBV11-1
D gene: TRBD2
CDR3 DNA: TGTGCCAGCAGCTCCGTTTCCGATGGACTAGCGGGAGGAGGAGGGGCCAAAAACATTCAGTACTTC
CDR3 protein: CASSSVSDGLAGGGGAKNIQYF

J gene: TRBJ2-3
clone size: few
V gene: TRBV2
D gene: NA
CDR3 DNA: TGTGCCAGAAATACGGGCACAGATACGCAGTATTTT
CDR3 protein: CARNTGTDTQYF

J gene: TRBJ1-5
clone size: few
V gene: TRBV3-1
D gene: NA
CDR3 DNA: TGTGCCAGCAGCCAATTGTGCAGGGAATATCAGCCCCAGCATTTT
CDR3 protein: CASSQLCREYQPQHF

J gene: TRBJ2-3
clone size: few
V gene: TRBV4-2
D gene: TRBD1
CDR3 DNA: TGTGCCAGCAGCCCTCCCCGGGACAGGGGGCCAGATACGCAGTATTTT
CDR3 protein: CASSPPRDRGPDTQYF

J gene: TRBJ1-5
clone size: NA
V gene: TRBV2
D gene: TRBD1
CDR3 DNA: TGTGCCAGCAGTGGGGACAGGGAGAGCACAGATACGCAGCATTTT
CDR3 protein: CASSGDRESTDTQHF

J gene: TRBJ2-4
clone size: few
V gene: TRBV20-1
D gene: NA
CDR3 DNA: TGCAGTGCTAGAGAGAGCCCCGTTCTAGCCAAAAACATTCAGTACTTC
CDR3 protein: CSARESPVLAKNIQYF

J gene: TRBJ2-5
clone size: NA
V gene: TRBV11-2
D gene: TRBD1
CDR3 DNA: TGTGCCAGCAGCACATATCCGGGACAGGGCTACAATGAGCAGTACTTC
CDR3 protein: CASSTYPGQGYNEQYF

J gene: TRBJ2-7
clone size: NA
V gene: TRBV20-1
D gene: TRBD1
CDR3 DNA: TGCAGTGCTGGCGGGGACAGGGGTTCCTACGAGCAGTACTTC
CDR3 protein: CSAGGDRGSYEQYF

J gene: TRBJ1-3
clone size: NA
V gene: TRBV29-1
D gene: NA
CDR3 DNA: TGCAGCGGTACCACAGGTGGAAACACCATATATTTT
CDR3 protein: CSGTTGGNTIYF

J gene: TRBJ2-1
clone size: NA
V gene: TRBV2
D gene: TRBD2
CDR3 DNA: TGTGCCAGCAGTGAGGACGGGAGGGTTGCAGTGAGCGAGCAGTTCTTC
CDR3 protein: CASSEDGRVAVSEQFF

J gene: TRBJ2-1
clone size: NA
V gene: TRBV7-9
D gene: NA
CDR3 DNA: TGTGCCAGCAGCTTAGACAGTCACTACGAGCAGTTCTTC
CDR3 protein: CASSLDSHYEQFF

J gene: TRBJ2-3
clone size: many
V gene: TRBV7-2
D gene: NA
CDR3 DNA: TGTGCCAGCAGCTTCGGACTCACTCCCACCGATACGCAGTATTTT
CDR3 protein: CASSFGLTPTDTQYF

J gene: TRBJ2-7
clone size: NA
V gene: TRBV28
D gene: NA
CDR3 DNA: TGTGCCAGCAGGATGCTTGACAGTTCCTACAATGAGCAGTACTTC
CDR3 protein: CASRMLDSSYNEQYF

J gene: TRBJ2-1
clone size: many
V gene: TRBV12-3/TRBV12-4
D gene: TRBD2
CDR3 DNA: TGTGCCAGCAGCCCACAGTGGCTAGCGGGAGGAGATGAGCAGTTCTTC
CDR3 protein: CASSPQWLAGGDEQFF

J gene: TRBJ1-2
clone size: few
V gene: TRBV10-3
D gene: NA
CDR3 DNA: TGTGCCATCAGTTGGGGCTATGGCTACACCTTC
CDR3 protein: CAISWGYGYTF

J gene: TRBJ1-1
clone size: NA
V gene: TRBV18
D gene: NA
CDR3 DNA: TGTGCCAGCTCAGAACCCTGGAACACTGAAGCTTTCTTT
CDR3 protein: CASSEPWNTEAFF

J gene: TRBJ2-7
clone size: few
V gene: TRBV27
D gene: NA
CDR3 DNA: TGTGCCAGCACTCTTTCCTACGGCGCCTACAATGAGCAGTACTTC
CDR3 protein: CASTLSYGAYNEQYF

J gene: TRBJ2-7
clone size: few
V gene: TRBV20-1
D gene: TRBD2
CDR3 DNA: TGCAGTGCTAGTCGGACTAGTTTGGCCTACGAGCAGTACTTC
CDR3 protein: CSASRTSLAYEQYF

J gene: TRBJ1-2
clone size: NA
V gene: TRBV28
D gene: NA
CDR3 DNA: TGTGCCAGCAGTTTTAGACATGGCTACACCTTC
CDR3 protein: CASSFRHGYTF

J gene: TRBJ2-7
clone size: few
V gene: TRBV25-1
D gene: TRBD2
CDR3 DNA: TGTGCCAGCAGTGGGGTTAGCGGGTTAACTCCCTACGAGCAGTACTTC
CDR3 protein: CASSGVSGLTPYEQYF

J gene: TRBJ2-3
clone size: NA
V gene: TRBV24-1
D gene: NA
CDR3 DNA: TGTGCCACCAAGGAGGGTAGCACAGATACGCAGTATTTT
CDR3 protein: CATKEGSTDTQYF

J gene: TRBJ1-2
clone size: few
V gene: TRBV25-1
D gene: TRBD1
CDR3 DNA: TGTGCCAGCAGTGAAAGGGACAGCCTTAACTATGGCTACACCTTC
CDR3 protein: CASSERDSLNYGYTF